This T cell receptor (beta chain) came from a study of radiotherapy plus CTLA-4 blockade in lung cancer. Across the whole study: Among patients, 15% to 20% showed objective responses, and approximately 29% had disease control.

Assay used: immunoSEQ multiplex PCR; TCRdb lists only in-frame clones, some missing. Of 65,000 to 95,000 clones listed, 87% are singletons. Trimming shortened V by 3 bases and J by 5 bases, and 17 bases separated the two germline ends. From germline, CDR1 is GTSNPN and CDR2 SVGIG (reference sequence). The CDR3 length is 15 residues. The TCR comes from a human donor with non-small cell lung cancer that progressed on radiotherapy plus ipilimumab. V usage is TRBV30 and J usage is TRBJ2-1; D not certain. The sequencing used peripheral blood, collected from a patient treated with radiotherapy plus ipilimumab. The CDR3 is CAWRNHDDPNNEQFF. In nucleotides, the CDR3 is TGTGCCTGGAGAAATCACGACGACCCAAACAATGAGCAGTTCTTC.